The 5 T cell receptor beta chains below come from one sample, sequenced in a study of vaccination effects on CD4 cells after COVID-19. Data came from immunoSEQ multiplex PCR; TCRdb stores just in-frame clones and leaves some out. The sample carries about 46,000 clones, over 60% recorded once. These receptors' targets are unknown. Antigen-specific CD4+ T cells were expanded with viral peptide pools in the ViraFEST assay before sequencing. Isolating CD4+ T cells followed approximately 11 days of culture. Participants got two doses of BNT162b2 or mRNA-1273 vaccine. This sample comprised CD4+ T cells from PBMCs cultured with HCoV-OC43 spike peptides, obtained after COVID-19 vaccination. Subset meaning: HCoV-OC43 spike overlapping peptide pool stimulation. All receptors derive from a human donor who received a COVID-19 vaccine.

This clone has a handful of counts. DNA for the CDR3: TGTGCCAGCAGCTTAGCGAGGCAGAACTATGGCTACACCTTC. Translated, it gives CASSLARQNYGYTF. This chain links TRBV7-9 with TRBJ1-2; no clear D. Germline V lookup: CDR1 SEHNR, CDR2 FQNEAQ (reference sequence). V was trimmed by 0 bases and J by 2 bases, leaving 7 bases between them. This CDR3 comprises 14 residues.

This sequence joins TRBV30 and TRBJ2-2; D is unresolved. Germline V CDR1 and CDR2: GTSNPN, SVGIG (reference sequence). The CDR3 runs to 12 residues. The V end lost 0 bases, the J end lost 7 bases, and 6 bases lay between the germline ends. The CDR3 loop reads CAWSVLFGELFF. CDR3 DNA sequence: TGTGCCTGGAGTGTATTATTCGGGGAGCTGTTTTTT.

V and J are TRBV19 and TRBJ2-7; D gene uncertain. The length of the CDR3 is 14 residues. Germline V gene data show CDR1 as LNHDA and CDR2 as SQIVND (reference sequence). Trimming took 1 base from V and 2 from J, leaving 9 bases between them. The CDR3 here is CASSIVVRTYEQYF. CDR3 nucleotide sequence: TGTGCCAGTAGTATAGTGGTACGGACCTACGAGCAGTACTTC.

The CDR3 sequence: CAISVGAGGLPLHF. Here the CDR3 DNA reads TGTGCCATCAGTGTTGGGGCCGGGGGACTCCCCCTCCACTTT. The chain links TRBV10-3 to TRBJ1-6, with D perhaps TRBD1 (5 bases). Trimming took off 4 bases at V and 13 bases at J, with 17 bases between the two ends. The germline CDR1 and CDR2 sequences are ENHRY and SYGVKD. The CDR3 consists of 14 residues.

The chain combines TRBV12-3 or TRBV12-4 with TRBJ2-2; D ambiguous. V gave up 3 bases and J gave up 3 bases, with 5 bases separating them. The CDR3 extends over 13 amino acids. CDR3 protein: CASSFGHTGELFF. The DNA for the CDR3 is TGTGCCAGCAGTTTTGGCCACACCGGGGAGCTGTTTTTT.